These 11 T cell receptor beta chains originate from one sample sequenced in a study of T cell responses to AZD1222 COVID-19 vaccine. Only in-frame clones appear in the TCRdb table, and some are missing; sequencing was by immunoSEQ multiplex PCR. The sample gives some 140,000 clones, 70% to 90% of which show up once; 1.5% to 2% is in the top ten. The sequencing used peripheral blood, collected on day 0 of AZD1222 vaccination. The receptor source for this set is an adult in good health.

This clone was observed a single time. This chain uses TRBV3-1 (or the pseudogene TRBV3-2) with TRBJ1-1, with 9 nucleotides matching TRBD1. Germline-derived CDR1 and CDR2 are LGHDT and YNNKEL (reference sequence). The CDR3 is 13 residues long. With V trimmed by 1 base and J by 11 bases, 5 bases remained unmatched. This chain's CDR3 is CASSQGDRVGAFF. CDR3 nucleotide sequence: TGTGCCAGCAGCCAAGGGGACAGGGTCGGCGCTTTCTTT.

CDR3 DNA: TGTGCCAGCAGCTGGTACCGGGACAGGGACACTGAAGCTTTCTTT. Translation gives CASSWYRDRDTEAFF. This chain connects TRBV7-2 to TRBJ1-1; 9 bases match TRBD1. The CDR3 extends over 15 amino acids. Germline CDR1 SGHTA, CDR2 FQGNSA. V lost 4 bases and J lost 3; bases outside the gene matches: 6.

This rearrangement joins TRBV24-1 to TRBJ1-5; the D gene is possibly TRBD1 (5 bases). V was cut by 7 bases and J by 1 base, with 19 bases left in between. There are 17 residues in the CDR3. CDR1 is KGHDR, CDR2 SFDVKD, per germline. The CDR3 here is CATRFAVVRASNQPQHF. The CDR3 region has the DNA TGTGCCACCAGGTTCGCGGTGGTCAGGGCGAGCAATCAGCCCCAGCATTTT.

The rearrangement joins TRBV19 to TRBJ2-1; D possibly corresponds to TRBD2 (5 bases). Germline V lookup: CDR1 LNHDA, CDR2 SQIVND (reference sequence). V dropped 4 bases and J dropped 1 base, with 23 bases sitting between them. The CDR3 has 19 amino acids. The CDR3 sequence is CASSNLGSTPGGSYNEQFF. In nucleotides, the CDR3 is TGTGCCAGTAGTAACCTAGGTAGCACTCCCGGAGGATCCTACAATGAGCAGTTCTTC.

V is TRBV6-2 or TRBV6-3 and J is TRBJ1-5; D is possibly TRBD1 (5 bases). CDR1 and CDR2 (germline): MNHEY, SVGEGT. The CDR3 has 13 amino acids. V shed 2 bases and J shed 6 bases, with 8 bases lying between them. Here the CDR3 DNA reads TGTGCCAGCAGTTACGGGGGGGGTCAGCCCCAGCATTTT. Protein: CASSYGGGQPQHF.

The V and J genes are TRBV19 and TRBJ2-1; 9 bases map to TRBD1. The CDR3 is 15 amino acids. Germline V gene data show CDR1 as LNHDA and CDR2 as SQIVND (reference sequence). Trimming removed 4 bases from V and 8 bases from J; junction bases left unmatched: 9. CDR3 nucleotide sequence: TGTGCCAGTAGTAGCTACGGGACAGGGCGGCATGAGCAGTTCTTC. It encodes CASSSYGTGRHEQFF.

This clone was seen just once. The chain recombines TRBV6-5 with TRBJ1-1; D remains ambiguous. This CDR3 has 12 amino acids. Germline values: CDR1 MNHEY, CDR2 SVGAGI. The germline V and J ends were trimmed by 6 bases and 1 base, with 6 bases remaining between them. This chain's CDR3 is CASSPRNTEAFF. The CDR3 nucleotides read TGTGCCAGCAGCCCGAGGAACACTGAAGCTTTCTTT.

The rearrangement uses TRBV6-1 and TRBJ1-5, with a tentative D call TRBD1 (5 bases). Germline lookup yields CDR1 MNHNS and CDR2 SASEGT. CDR3 length equals 16 residues. Trimming removed 2 bases from V and 0 bases from J, with 11 bases in between. The CDR3 sequence is CASSESDRHSNQPQHF. The DNA of the CDR3 is TGTGCCAGCAGTGAATCCGACAGACATAGCAATCAGCCCCAGCATTTT.

V and J are TRBV10-2 and TRBJ2-1; TRBD2 agrees at 10 bases. The CDR3 consists of 15 residues. V gave up 4 bases and J gave up 10 bases; unmatched junction bases: 10. CDR1 is WSHSY and CDR2 is SAAADI in the germline V gene. The CDR3 sequence: CASSVAGGTFKEQFF. In DNA, the CDR3 is TGCGCCAGCAGTGTAGCGGGAGGCACGTTTAAGGAGCAGTTCTTC.

In this sample, this clone turned up a few times. CDR3 loop: CASGPGGGQETQYF. Here the CDR3 DNA reads TGTGCTAGTGGCCCCGGGGGTGGCCAAGAGACCCAGTACTTC. The gene calls are TRBV12-5 and TRBJ2-5; a possible D gene is TRBD2 (6 bases). Germline CDR1 is LGHNT and CDR2 is FRNRAP. CDR3 size: 14 residues. Trimming left V 6 bases short and J 1 base short, with 12 bases between. The variable domain in full, with the rest retrieved from reference TRBV12-5 and TRBJ2-5, is DARVTQTPRHKVTEMGQEVTMRCQPILGHNTVFWYRQTMMQGLELLAYFRNRAPLDDSGMPKDRFSAEMPDATLATLKIQPSEPRDSAVYFCASGPGGGQETQYFGPGTRLLVL.

The chain recombines TRBV28 with TRBJ1-5; D ambiguous. V lost 6 bases to trimming and J lost 1 base, with 13 bases between them. CDR1 MDHEN and CDR2 SYDVKM come from the germline V gene. The CDR3 loop spans 15 amino acids. The CDR3 loop is CASRLSGRSNQPQHF. The CDR3 DNA reads as TGTGCCAGCAGGCTTTCGGGCCGCAGCAATCAGCCCCAGCATTTT.